This is a list of T cell receptor beta chains from one sample in a study of vaccination effects on CD4 cells after COVID-19. No antigen has been identified for these receptors. The repertoire was sequenced with immunoSEQ multiplex PCR; TCRdb's copy has only in-frame clones and lacks some. The profile shows some 74,000 clones, approximately 80% of them singletons. The sequenced sample was CD4+ T cells from PBMCs cultured with HCoV-229E spike peptides, obtained after COVID-19 vaccination. The origin of the receptors is a human donor who received a COVID-19 vaccine. Each CDR3 is given with its conserved first and last residue. Fields, in order: V gene, J gene, CDR3 protein.

TRBV5-1	TRBJ1-2	CASSVVGENYGYTF
TRBV7-8	TRBJ2-1	CASSFRETNNEQFF
TRBV12-3/TRBV12-4	TRBJ1-2	CASREAGVGGYTF
TRBV28	TRBJ2-3	CASSPTSGGAIDTQYF
TRBV7-2	TRBJ2-5	CASSTHFGTGGETQYF
TRBV10-1	TRBJ1-5	CASSDGGSNQPQHF
TRBV11-2	TRBJ1-6	CASSLESAGYFGYNSPLHF
TRBV10-1	TRBJ1-1	CASSESNTEAFF
TRBV10-1	TRBJ2-1	CASSEPNNEQFF
TRBV5-1	TRBJ2-3	CASSPPGASTDTQYF
TRBV6-5	TRBJ1-1	CASSRQGAMNTEAFF
TRBV9	TRBJ2-2	CASRVGGTGNTGELFF
TRBV5-1	TRBJ2-5	CASSLDLVSETQYF
TRBV2	TRBJ2-2	CASSEGLAGGRGTGELFF
TRBV12-3/TRBV12-4	TRBJ1-5	CASSFGDPQPQHF
TRBV11-1	TRBJ2-2	CASSMDRNTGELFF
TRBV29-1	TRBJ1-3	CSVEVTASGNTIYF
TRBV21-1	TRBJ2-5	CASTWTGVCETQYF
TRBV5-1	TRBJ2-1	CASKGQGDSYNEQFF
TRBV15	TRBJ1-5	CATSRVDTLYQPQHF
TRBV30	TRBJ2-1	CAWRGPGLAGPSNEQFF
TRBV7-8	TRBJ2-3	CASSLDRATDTQYF
TRBV29-1	TRBJ2-5	CSVEEGAETQYF
TRBV10-3	TRBJ2-3	CAINSDWSTDTQYF
TRBV30	TRBJ2-2	CAWRKAGGPGELFF
TRBV18	TRBJ2-5	CASSPGLQETQYF
TRBV5-4	TRBJ2-3	CASSPEMGADTQYF
TRBV7-8	TRBJ1-6	CASSLIGSYNSPLHF
TRBV5-1	TRBJ2-2	CASSRDRSDTGELFF
TRBV7-2	TRBJ1-2	CASSLLVSRGYTF
TRBV9	TRBJ1-1	CASSRGQARNTEAFF
TRBV7-3	TRBJ2-2	CASSLSRSGELFF
TRBV6-1	TRBJ1-5	CASSDDITGATNQPQHF
TRBV5-1	TRBJ1-5	CASSLSGQGGQPQHF
TRBV11-1	TRBJ2-1	CASSPGTAGYNEQFF
TRBV28	TRBJ1-6	CASSKGQKNSPLHF
TRBV6-6	TRBJ2-3	CASSYAAGGTDTQYF
TRBV19	TRBJ2-2	CASIDQPLTTGELFF
TRBV7-3	TRBJ2-2	CASSLTGGRSNTGELFF
TRBV5-1	TRBJ1-2	CASSLDRAEYGYTF
TRBV18	TRBJ2-5	CASSPLDREETQYF
TRBV30	TRBJ1-3	CAWSPTLGSGNTIYF
TRBV6-5	TRBJ1-3	CASMTTGNTIYF
TRBV30	TRBJ2-1	CAWSVGASTYNEQFF
TRBV7-2	TRBJ1-5	CASSGGGPQHF
TRBV28	TRBJ2-3	CASSSRGGSTDTQYF
TRBV19	TRBJ2-3	CASSIERRSTDTQYF
TRBV3-1/TRBV3-2	TRBJ1-1	CASSPERTLLNTEAFF
TRBV6-5	TRBJ2-2	CATRWDGNTGELFF
TRBV27	TRBJ2-4	CASSAARISGGQLKNIQYF
TRBV24-1	TRBJ2-3	CATRNRQATDTQYF
TRBV2	TRBJ1-3	CASSYRQGARQGGNTIYF
TRBV3-1/TRBV3-2	TRBJ1-6	CASSQEESSYNSPLHF
TRBV14	TRBJ2-5	CASSPLGGETQYF
TRBV2	TRBJ2-6	CASSVRLSGANVLTF
TRBV6-5	TRBJ2-1	CASSYSRVAGLNEQFF
TRBV6-5	TRBJ1-6	CASSYSAANSPLHF